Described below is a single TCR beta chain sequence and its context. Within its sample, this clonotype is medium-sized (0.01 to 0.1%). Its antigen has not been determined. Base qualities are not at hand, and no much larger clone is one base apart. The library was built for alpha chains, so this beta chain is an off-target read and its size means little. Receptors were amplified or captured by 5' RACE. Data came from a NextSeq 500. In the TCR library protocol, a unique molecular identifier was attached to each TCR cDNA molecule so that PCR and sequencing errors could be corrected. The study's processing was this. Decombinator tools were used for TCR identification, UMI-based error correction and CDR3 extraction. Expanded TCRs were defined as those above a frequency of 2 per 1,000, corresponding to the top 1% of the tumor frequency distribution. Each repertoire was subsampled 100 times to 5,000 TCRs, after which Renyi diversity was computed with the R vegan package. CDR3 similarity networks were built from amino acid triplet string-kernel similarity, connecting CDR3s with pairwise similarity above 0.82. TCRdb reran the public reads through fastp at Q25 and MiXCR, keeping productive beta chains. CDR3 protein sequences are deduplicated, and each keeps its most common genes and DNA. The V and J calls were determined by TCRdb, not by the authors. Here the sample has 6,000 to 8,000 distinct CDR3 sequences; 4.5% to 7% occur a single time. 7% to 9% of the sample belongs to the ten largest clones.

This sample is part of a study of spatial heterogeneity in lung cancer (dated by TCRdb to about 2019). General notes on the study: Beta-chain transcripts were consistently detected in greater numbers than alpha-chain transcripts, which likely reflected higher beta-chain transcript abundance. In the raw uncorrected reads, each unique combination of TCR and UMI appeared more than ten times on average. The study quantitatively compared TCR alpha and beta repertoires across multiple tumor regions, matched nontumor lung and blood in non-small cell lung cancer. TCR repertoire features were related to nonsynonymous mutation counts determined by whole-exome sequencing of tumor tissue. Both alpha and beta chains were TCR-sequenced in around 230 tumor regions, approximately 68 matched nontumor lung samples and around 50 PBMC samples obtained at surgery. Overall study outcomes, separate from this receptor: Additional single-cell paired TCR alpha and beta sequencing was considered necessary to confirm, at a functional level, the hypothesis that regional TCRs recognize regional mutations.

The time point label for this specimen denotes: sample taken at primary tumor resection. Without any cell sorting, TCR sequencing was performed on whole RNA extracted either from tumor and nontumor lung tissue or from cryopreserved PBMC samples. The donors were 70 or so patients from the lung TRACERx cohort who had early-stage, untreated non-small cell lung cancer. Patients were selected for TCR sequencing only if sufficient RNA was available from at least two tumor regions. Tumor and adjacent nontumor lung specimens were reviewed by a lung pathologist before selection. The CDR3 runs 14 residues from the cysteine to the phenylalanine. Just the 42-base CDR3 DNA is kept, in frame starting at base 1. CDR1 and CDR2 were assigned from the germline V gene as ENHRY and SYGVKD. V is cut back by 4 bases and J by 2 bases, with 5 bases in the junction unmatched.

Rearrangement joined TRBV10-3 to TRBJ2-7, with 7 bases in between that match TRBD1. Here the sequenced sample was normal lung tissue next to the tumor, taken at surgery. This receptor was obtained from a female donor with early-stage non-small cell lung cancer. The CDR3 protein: CAISVLDRTYEQYF. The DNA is TGTGCCATCAGTGTGCTGGACAGGACCTACGAGCAGTACTTC.